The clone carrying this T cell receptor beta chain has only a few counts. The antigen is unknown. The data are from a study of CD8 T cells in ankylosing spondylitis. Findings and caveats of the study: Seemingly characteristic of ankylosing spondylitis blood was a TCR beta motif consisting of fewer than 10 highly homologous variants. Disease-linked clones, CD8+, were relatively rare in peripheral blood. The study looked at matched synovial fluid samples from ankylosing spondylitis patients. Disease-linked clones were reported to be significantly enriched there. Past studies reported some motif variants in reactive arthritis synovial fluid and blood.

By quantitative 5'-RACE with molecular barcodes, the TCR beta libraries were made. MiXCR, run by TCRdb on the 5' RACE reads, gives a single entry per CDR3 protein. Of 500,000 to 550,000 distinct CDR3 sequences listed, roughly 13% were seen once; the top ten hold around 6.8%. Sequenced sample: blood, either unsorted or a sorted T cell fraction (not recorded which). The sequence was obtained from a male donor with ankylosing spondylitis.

CDR3 DNA: TGCAGTGCGACCCCCTGGTCGGCCGCTGCCTACAATGAGCAGTTCTTC. Residues: CSATPWSAAAYNEQFF. The gene calls are TRBV20-1 and TRBJ2-1, with D hard to call. The ends were cut back, 6 bases at V and 2 bases at J, with 20 bases in the middle. Per germline, CDR1 DFQATT and CDR2 SNEGSKA (reference sequence). The CDR3 sequence is 16 residues long.